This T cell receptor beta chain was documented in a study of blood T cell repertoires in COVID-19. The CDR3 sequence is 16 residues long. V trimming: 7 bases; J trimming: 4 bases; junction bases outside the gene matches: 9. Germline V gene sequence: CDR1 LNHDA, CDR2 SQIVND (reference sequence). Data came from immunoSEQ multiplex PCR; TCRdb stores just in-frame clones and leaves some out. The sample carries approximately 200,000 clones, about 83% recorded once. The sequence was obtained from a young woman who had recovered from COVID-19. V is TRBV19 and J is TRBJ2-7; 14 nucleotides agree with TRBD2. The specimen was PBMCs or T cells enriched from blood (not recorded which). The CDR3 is CASTDRGTSGSYEQYF. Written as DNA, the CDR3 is TGTGCCAGTACCGACAGGGGGACTAGCGGGAGTTACGAGCAGTACTTC.